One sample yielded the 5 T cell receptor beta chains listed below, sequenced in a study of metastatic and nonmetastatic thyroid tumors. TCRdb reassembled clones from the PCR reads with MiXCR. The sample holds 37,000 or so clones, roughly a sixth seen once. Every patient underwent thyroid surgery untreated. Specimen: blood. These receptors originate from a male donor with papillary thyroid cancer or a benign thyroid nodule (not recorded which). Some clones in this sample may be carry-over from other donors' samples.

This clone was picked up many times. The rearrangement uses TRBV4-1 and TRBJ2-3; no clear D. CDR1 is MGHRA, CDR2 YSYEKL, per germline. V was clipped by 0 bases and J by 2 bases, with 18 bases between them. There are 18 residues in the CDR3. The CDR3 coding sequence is TGCGCCAGCAGCCAAGATCTGGCACTCGGCTATGTCACAGATACGCAGTATTTT. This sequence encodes CASSQDLALGYVTDTQYF.

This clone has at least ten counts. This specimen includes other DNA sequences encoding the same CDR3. The CDR3 DNA sequence: TGTGCCAGCAGCTCGCGGGGGGCCTCACAAGAGACCCAGTACTTC. Residues: CASSSRGASQETQYF. V and J are TRBV9 and TRBJ2-5; 8 bases align to TRBD2. This CDR3 comprises 15 residues. The J segment lost 2 bases and the V segment lost 4 bases, leaving 7 bases of the junction unmatched. In germline, CDR1 is SGDLS, CDR2 YYNGEE.

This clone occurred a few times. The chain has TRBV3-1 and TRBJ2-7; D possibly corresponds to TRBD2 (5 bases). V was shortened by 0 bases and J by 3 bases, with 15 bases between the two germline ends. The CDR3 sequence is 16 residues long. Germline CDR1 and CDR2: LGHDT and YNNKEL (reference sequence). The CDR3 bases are TGTGCCAGCAGCCAAGATACAGCGGCAACCGTCTACGAGCAGTACTTC. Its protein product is CASSQDTAATVYEQYF.

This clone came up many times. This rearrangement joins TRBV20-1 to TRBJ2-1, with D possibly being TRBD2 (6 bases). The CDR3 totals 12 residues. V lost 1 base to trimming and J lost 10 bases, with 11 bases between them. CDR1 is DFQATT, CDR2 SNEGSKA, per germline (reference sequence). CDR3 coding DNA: TGCAGTGCTAGAGTCCTGAGCGGGGAGCAGTTCTTC. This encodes CSARVLSGEQFF.

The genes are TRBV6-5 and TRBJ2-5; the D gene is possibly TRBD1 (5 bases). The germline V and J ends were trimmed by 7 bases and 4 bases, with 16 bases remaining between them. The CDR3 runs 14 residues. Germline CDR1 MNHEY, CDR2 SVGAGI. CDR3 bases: TGTGCCAGCATTTCAACAGGCGGCGCAGAGACCCAGTACTTC. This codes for CASISTGGAETQYF.